This record covers a single TCR beta chain. The sample is drawn from a study of T cell changes during pregnancy in multiple sclerosis. Libraries were prepared by immunoSEQ multiplex PCR; TCRdb keeps only in-frame clonotypes and omits some of them. The sample gives about 18,000 clones, 85% to 90% of which show up once; approximately 1.3% is in the top ten. There are 15 residues in the CDR3. Trimming removed 4 bases from V and 3 bases from J; junction bases left unmatched: 3. The germline CDR1 and CDR2 sequences are SGHTS and YDEGEE. V is TRBV5-8 and J is TRBJ2-1; 11 bases are shared with TRBD2. This receptor was taken from a female donor in good health, enrolled as a control in a pregnancy study. Sequenced material: CD4+ T cells from peripheral blood mononuclear cells, taken in the first trimester of pregnancy. As DNA, the CDR3 is TGTGCCAGCAGCCGGGGGACTAGCGGCTACAATGAGCAGTTCTTC. Protein product: CASSRGTSGYNEQFF.